The rows below give T cell receptor beta chains drawn from one sample of a study of blood T cell repertoires in COVID-19. Sequenced by immunoSEQ multiplex PCR; TCRdb stores in-frame clones only, minus some. The sample lists around 170,000 clones, about 82% occurring once. Sequencing was done on a sample of peripheral blood. Every receptor here comes from a man between 65 and 79 years old with active or convalescent COVID-19. Each CDR3 is given with its conserved first and last residue. The order of the fields is J gene, V gene, clone size, D gene, CDR3 DNA, CDR3 protein. D genes are given only for firm matches. Expanded clones get a size class; other rows say once, few or many, or leave the size out.

J: TRBJ1-2; V: TRBV7-9; size: .; D: TRBD1; DNA: TGTGCCAGCAGTCCGGGACAGGGTACCTATGGCTACACCTTC; CDR3: CASSPGQGTYGYTF
J: TRBJ1-6; V: TRBV5-4; size: .; D: .; DNA: TGTGCCAGCAGCACCCCTGGACAGATAAATAATTCACCCCTCCACTTT; CDR3: CASSTPGQINNSPLHF
J: TRBJ1-2; V: TRBV5-5; size: .; D: .; DNA: TGTGCCAGCAGCTTGGGTGGAGCAGCGGCTAACTATGGCTACACCTTC; CDR3: CASSLGGAAANYGYTF
J: TRBJ1-1; V: TRBV18; size: few; D: TRBD1; DNA: TGTGCCAGCTCACTAATATCAGGGGGCGAGAACTCGAAAGCTTTCTTT; CDR3: CASSLISGGENSKAFF
J: TRBJ2-5; V: TRBV13; size: .; D: .; DNA: TGTGCCAGCAGCTTAGCAGGCTGGGAGACCCAGTACTTC; CDR3: CASSLAGWETQYF
J: TRBJ2-4; V: TRBV19; size: .; D: TRBD2; DNA: TGTGCCAGTAGTGTGGCTAGCGGGGGGGCCCAGCAGTACTTC; CDR3: CASSVASGGAQQYF
J: TRBJ2-7; V: TRBV7-9; size: .; D: TRBD2; DNA: TGTGCCAGCAGCCAACTAGCGGGAGGGCCGGAGGAGCAGTACTTC; CDR3: CASSQLAGGPEEQYF
J: TRBJ2-2; V: TRBV19; size: .; D: .; DNA: TGTGCCAGTAGTAGACGGGGTGGAGACGGAACGAACACCGGGGAGCTGTTTTTT; CDR3: CASSRRGGDGTNTGELFF
J: TRBJ1-6; V: TRBV30; size: .; D: .; DNA: TGTGCCTGGACACTTCAAGATTTTAATTCACCCCTCCACTTT; CDR3: CAWTLQDFNSPLHF
J: TRBJ2-2; V: TRBV4-2; size: .; D: .; DNA: TGTGCCAGCAGCCAAGTGATAAGTGGGAGTATTCCCACCGGGGAGCTGTTTTTT; CDR3: CASSQVISGSIPTGELFF